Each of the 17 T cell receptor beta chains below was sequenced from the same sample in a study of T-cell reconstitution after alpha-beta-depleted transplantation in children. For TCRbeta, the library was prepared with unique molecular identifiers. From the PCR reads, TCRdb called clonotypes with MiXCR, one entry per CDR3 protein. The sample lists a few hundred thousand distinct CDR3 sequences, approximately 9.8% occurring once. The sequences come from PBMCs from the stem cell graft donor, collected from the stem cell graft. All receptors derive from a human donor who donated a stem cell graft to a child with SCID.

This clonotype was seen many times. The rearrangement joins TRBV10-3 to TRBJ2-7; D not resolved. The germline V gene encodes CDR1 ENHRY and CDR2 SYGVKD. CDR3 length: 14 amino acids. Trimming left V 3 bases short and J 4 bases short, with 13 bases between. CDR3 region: CAISDKGSTYEQYF. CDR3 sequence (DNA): TGTGCCATCAGTGACAAGGGCTCGACATACGAGCAGTACTTC.

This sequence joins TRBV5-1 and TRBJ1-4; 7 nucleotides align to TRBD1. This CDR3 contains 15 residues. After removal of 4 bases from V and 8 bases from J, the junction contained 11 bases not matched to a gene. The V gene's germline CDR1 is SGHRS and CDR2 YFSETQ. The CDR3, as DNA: TGCGCCAGCAGCAGCCAGACAGGGCGCCGGGAAAAACTGTTTTTT. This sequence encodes CASSSQTGRREKLFF.

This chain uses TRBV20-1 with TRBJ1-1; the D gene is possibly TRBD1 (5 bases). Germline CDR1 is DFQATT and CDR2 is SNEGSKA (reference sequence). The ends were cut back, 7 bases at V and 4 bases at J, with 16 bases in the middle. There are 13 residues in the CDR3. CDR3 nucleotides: TGCAGTGGGGGAAAGGCAGGGAGCACTGAAGCTTTCTTT. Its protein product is CSGGKAGSTEAFF.

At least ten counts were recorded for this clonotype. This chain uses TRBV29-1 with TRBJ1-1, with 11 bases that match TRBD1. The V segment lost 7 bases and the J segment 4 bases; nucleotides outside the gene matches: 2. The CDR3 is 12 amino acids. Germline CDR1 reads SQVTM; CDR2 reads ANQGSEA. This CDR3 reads CSGGTGGTEAFF. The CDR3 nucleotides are TGCAGCGGAGGGACAGGGGGCACTGAAGCTTTCTTT. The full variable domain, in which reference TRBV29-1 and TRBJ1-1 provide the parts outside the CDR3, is SAVISQKPSRDICQRGTSLTIQCQVDSQVTMMFWYRQQPGQSLTLIATANQGSEATYESGFVIDKFPISRPNLTFSTLTVSNMSPEDSSIYLCSGGTGGTEAFFGQGTRLTVV.

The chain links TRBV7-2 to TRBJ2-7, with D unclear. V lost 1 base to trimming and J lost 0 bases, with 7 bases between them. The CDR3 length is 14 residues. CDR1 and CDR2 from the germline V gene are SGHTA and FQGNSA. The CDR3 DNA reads TGTGCCAGCAGCTTAGACTACAGCTCCTACGAGCAGTACTTC. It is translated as CASSLDYSSYEQYF.

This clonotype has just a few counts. DNA of the CDR3: TGTGCCAGCAGCCCCACAGGGGCTTCTGGAAACACCATATATTTT. Translating it yields CASSPTGASGNTIYF. The chain links TRBV5-6 to TRBJ1-3; 7 bases fit TRBD1. This CDR3 has 15 residues. In germline, CDR1 is SGHDT, CDR2 YYEEEE. Germline trimming cut 4 bases from V and 1 base from J; bases unmatched to any gene: 5.

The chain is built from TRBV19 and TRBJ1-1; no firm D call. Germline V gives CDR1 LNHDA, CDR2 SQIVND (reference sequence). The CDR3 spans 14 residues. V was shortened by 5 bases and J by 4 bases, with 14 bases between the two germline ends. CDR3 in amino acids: CASSSLGQVTEAFF. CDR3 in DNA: TGTGCCAGTAGTTCGCTTGGCCAAGTCACTGAAGCTTTCTTT.

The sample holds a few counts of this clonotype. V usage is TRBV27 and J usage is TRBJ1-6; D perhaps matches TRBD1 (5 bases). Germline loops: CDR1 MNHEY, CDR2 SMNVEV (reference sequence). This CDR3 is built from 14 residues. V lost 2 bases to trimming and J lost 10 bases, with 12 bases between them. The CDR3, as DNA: TGTGCCAGCAGTTTACGATCGGGGACCTCACCCCTCCACTTT. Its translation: CASSLRSGTSPLHF.

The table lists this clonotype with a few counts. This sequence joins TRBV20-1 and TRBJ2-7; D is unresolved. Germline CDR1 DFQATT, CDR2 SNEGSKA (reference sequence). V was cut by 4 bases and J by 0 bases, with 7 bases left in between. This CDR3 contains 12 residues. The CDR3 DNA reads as TGCAGTGCTATACTTACCTCCTACGAGCAGTACTTC. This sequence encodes CSAILTSYEQYF.

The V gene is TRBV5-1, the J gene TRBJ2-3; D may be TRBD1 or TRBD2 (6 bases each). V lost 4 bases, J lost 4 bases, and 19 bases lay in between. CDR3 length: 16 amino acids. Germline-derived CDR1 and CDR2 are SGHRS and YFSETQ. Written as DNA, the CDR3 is TGCGCCAGCAGCCACAACGGGGGCGCGGGGTCAGATACGCAGTATTTT. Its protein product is CASSHNGGAGSDTQYF.

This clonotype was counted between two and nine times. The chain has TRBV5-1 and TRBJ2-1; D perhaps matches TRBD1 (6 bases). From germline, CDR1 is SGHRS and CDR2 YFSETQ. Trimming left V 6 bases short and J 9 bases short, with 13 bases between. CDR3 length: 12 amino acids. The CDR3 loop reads CASTLQGGEQFF. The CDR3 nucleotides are TGCGCCAGCACCTTACAGGGCGGTGAGCAGTTCTTC.

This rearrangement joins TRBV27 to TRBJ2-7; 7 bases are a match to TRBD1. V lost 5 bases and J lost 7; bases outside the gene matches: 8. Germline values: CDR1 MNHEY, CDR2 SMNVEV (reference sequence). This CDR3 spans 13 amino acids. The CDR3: CASSNAGGLEQYF. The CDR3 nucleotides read TGTGCCAGCAGTAACGCAGGGGGTCTGGAGCAGTACTTC.

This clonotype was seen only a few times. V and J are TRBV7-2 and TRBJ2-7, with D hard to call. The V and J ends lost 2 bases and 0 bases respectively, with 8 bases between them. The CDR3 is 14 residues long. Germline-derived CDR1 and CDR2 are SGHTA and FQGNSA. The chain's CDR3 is CASSLPALSYEQYF. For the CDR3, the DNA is TGTGCCAGCAGCTTACCGGCCCTCTCCTACGAGCAGTACTTC. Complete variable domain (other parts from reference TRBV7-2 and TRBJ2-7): GAGVSQSPSNKVTEKGKDVELRCDPISGHTALYWYRQSLGQGLEFLIYFQGNSAPDKSGLPSDRFSAERTGGSVSTLTIQRTQQEDSAVYLCASSLPALSYEQYFGPGTRLTVT.

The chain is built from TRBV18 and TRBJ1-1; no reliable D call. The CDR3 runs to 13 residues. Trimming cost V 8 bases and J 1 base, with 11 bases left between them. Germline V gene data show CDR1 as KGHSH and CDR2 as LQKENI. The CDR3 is CASAINENTEAFF. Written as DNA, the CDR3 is TGTGCCAGCGCTATAAATGAGAACACTGAAGCTTTCTTT.

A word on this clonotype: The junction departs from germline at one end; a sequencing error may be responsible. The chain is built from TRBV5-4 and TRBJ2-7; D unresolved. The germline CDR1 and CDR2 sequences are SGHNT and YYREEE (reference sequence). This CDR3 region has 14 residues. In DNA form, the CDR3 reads TGTGCCAGCAGCTCCCACTCGACCTCCGACGAGCAGTACTTC. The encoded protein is CASSSHSTSDEQYF. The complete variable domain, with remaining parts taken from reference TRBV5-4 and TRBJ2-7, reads ETGVTQSPTHLIKTRGQQVTLRCSSQSGHNTVSWYQQALGQGPQFIFQYYREEENGRGNFPPRFSGLQFPNYSSELNVNALELDDSALYLCASSSHSTSDEQYFGPGTRLTVT.

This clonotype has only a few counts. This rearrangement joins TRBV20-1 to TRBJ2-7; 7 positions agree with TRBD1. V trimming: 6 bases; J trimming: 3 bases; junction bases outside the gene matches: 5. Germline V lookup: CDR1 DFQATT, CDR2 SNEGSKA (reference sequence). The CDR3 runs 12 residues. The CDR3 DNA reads TGCAGTGCCGCCCGGACAGGCTACGAGCAGTACTTC. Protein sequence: CSAARTGYEQYF.

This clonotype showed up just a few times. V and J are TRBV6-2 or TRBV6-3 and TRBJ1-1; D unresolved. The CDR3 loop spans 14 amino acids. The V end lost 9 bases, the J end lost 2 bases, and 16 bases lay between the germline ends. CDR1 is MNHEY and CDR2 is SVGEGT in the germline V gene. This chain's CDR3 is CASRIPRLNTEAFF. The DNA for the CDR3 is TGTGCCAGTAGGATACCTAGGTTAAACACTGAAGCTTTCTTT.